Listed here are 9 T cell receptor beta chains from one sample, sequenced in a study of T-cell reconstitution after alpha-beta-depleted transplantation in children. Researchers prepared the TCRbeta library using unique molecular identifiers, the study reports. One entry per CDR3 protein, called by TCRdb with MiXCR from the PCR reads. The data contain approximately 250,000 distinct CDR3 sequences, roughly 26% of them seen just once; the ten biggest clones take up more than 2%. Specimen: PBMCs, collected before TCRalphabeta/CD19-depleted stem cell transplant. Receptors originate from a girl aged 2-10 years with Fanconi anemia, due to receive a stem cell transplant.

Many counts were recorded for this clonotype. This rearrangement joins TRBV29-1 to TRBJ2-1, with 9 bases lining up with TRBD2. The CDR3 contains 12 residues. In germline, CDR1 is SQVTM, CDR2 ANQGSEA. V lost 5 bases and J lost 4; bases outside the gene matches: 0. In DNA form, the CDR3 reads TGCAGCGTTAGCGGGGGGTACAATGAGCAGTTCTTC. Its translation: CSVSGGYNEQFF.

V and J are TRBV5-1 and TRBJ1-5, with TRBD1 identical over 8 bases. V shed 7 bases and J 6 bases; nucleotides not matched to a gene: 12. Germline CDR1 reads SGHRS; CDR2 reads YFSETQ. This CDR3 contains 15 residues. CDR3 residues: CASSKTGAKGQPQHF. Written as DNA, the CDR3 is TGCGCCAGCTCCAAGACAGGGGCAAAGGGTCAGCCCCAGCATTTT.

This clonotype was seen a few times. The rearrangement links TRBV29-1 to TRBJ2-7; D is possibly TRBD1 (6 bases). The CDR3 sequence is 13 residues long. Trimming pared 4 bases from V and 3 bases from J, leaving 13 bases between. Per the germline V gene, CDR1 is SQVTM and CDR2 is ANQGSEA. CDR3 amino acids: CSVVQGYGYEQYF. In DNA, the CDR3 is TGCAGCGTTGTACAGGGATACGGCTACGAGCAGTACTTC.

J is TRBJ2-1 and V is TRBV18; tentatively, D is TRBD1 or TRBD2 (5 bases each). Germline loops: CDR1 KGHSH, CDR2 LQKENI. This CDR3 comprises 14 residues. The V and J ends lost 1 base and 7 bases respectively, with 11 bases between them. CDR3 in amino acids: CASSPLGTLNEQFF. In nucleotides, the CDR3 is TGTGCCAGCTCACCACTCGGGACCCTAAATGAGCAGTTCTTC.

This clonotype came up a few times. The chain uses TRBV18 and TRBJ2-3; 14 bases are a match to TRBD2. V trimming: 2 bases; J trimming: 1 base; junction bases outside the gene matches: 5. Germline CDR1 is KGHSH and CDR2 is LQKENI. The CDR3 sequence is 18 residues long. In DNA, the CDR3 is TGTGCCAGCTCACCAACCGCGGGACTAGCGGGGGGCACAGATACGCAGTATTTT. Translated, it gives CASSPTAGLAGGTDTQYF. Full variable domain (remainder filled in from reference TRBV18 and TRBJ2-3): NAGVMQNPRHLVRRRGQEARLRCSPMKGHSHVYWYRQLPEEGLKFMVYLQKENIIDESGMPKERFSAEFPKEGPSILRIQQVVRGDSAAYFCASSPTAGLAGGTDTQYFGPGTRLTVL.

This clonotype occurred many times. V and J are TRBV6-1 and TRBJ2-2; 8 nucleotides match TRBD2. CDR3 length equals 15 residues. Germline CDR1 is MNHNS and CDR2 is SASEGT. V shed 6 bases and J 7 bases; nucleotides not matched to a gene: 10. The CDR3 here is CASRNLRGGLGELFF. Written as DNA, the CDR3 is TGTGCCAGCAGGAACTTACGGGGGGGCCTCGGGGAGCTGTTTTTT.

The chain joins TRBV29-1 to TRBJ2-1, with D uncertain. V shed 5 bases and J shed 4 bases, with 12 bases lying between them. The CDR3 sequence is 13 residues long. Looked up from germline, CDR1 is SQVTM and CDR2 is ANQGSEA. Written as DNA, the CDR3 is TGCAGCGTTAAACGACCTGGATACAATGAGCAGTTCTTC. Protein product: CSVKRPGYNEQFF.

The table lists this clonotype with many counts. The V gene is TRBV6-5, the J gene TRBJ1-2, with a weak D call TRBD1 (5 bases). This CDR3 has 11 residues. V lost 11 bases and J lost 7, with 14 bases in between. From germline, CDR1 is MNHEY and CDR2 SVGAGI. CDR3 nucleotide sequence: TGTGCCCATCGGGGCCTCTTTGGCTACACCTTC. Its protein is CAHRGLFGYTF.

This clonotype showed up many times. The chain is built from TRBV20-1 and TRBJ2-7, with D perhaps given as TRBD1 or TRBD2 (6 bases each). Trimming took off 3 bases at V and 4 bases at J, with 13 bases between the two ends. The CDR3 contains 13 residues. The germline gives CDR1 DFQATT, CDR2 SNEGSKA (reference sequence). Here the CDR3 reads CSASGQGRYEQYF. The CDR3, as DNA: TGCAGTGCTAGTGGGCAGGGGAGGTACGAGCAGTACTTC.